Given below is one T cell receptor (beta chain) in context. For the second PCR, which ran for about 6 to 11 cycles, a sample-barcoded 5' primer and a J-beta primer mix were used. TCRdb redid the calling of the 5' RACE reads with MiXCR, one entry per CDR3 protein. In the table there are about 1.7 million distinct CDR3 sequences, about 28% of which are singletons. V was clipped by 8 bases and J by 3 bases, with 14 bases between them. CDR1 is MNHNY and CDR2 is SVGAGI in the germline V gene (reference sequence). There are 14 residues in the CDR3. The data belong to a study of blood T cells in healthy people across ages.

The V gene is TRBV6-6, the J gene TRBJ1-5; TRBD1 might be the D (6 bases). The clonotype was recovered from a woman between 25 and 40 years old in good health. The sequenced sample consisted of blood. CDR3 residues: CASSAGVVNQPQHF. The CDR3 DNA sequence: TGTGCCAGCTCAGCAGGGGTCGTCAATCAGCCCCAGCATTTT.